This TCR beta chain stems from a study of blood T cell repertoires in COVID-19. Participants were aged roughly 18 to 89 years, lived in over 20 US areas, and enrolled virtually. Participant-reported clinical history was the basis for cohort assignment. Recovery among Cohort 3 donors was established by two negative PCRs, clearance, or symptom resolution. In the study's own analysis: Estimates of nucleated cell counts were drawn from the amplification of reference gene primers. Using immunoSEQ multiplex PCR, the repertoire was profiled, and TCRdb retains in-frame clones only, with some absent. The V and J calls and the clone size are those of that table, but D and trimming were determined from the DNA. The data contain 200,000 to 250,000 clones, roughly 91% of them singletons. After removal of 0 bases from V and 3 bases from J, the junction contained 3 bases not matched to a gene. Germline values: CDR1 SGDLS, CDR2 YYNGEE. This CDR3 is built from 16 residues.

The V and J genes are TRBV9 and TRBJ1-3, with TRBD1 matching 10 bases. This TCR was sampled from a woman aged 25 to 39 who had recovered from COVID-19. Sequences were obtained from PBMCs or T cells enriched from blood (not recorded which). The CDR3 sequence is CASSVVGTGDGNTIYF. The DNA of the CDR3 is TGTGCCAGCAGCGTAGTCGGGACAGGGGATGGAAACACCATATATTTT. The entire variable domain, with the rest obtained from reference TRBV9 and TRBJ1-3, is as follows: DSGVTQTPKHLITATGQRVTLRCSPRSGDLSVYWYQQSLDQGLQFLIQYYNGEERAKGNILERFSAQQFPDLHSELNLSSLELGDSALYFCASSVVGTGDGNTIYFGEGSWLTVV.